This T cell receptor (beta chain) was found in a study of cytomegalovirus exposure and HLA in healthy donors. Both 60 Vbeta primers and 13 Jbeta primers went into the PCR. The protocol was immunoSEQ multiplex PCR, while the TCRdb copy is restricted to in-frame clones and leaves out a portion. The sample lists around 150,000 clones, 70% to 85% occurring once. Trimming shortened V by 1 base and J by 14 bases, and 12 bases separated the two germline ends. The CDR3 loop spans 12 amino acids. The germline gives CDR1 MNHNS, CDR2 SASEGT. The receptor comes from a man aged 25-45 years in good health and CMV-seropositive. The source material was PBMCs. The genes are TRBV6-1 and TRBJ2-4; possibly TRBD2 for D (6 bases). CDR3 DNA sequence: TGTGCCAGCAGTGAAGTGGAGGGCAGGGAGTACTTC. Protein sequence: CASSEVEGREYF.